This TCR beta chain was captured in a study of blood T cells in healthy people across ages. Study-level findings and limits: Across samples, TCR beta diversity tracked strongly with naive T cell percentage. PBMCs that were unsorted prevented a conclusive naive versus antigen-experienced comparison.

This clonotype came up once. The antigen is unknown. Through a sample-barcoded 5' primer and a J-beta primer mix, a second PCR was run for 7 to 11 cycles. MiXCR was run by TCRdb on the 5' RACE reads, yielding one entry per CDR3 protein. The repertoire holds nearly 1 million distinct CDR3 sequences, with around 54% as singletons. CDR3 length: 16 residues. V lost 8 bases to trimming and J lost 3 bases; unmatched junction nucleotides: 11. CDR1 and CDR2 (germline): MDHEN, SYDVKM. Collection of around 9.3 milliliters of peripheral blood was performed for each donor. V is TRBV28 and J is TRBJ2-2; 8 bases map to TRBD2. This receptor was obtained from a woman aged 55-69 years in good health. Sequencing was done on a sample of blood. The CDR3 DNA is TGTGCCAGCGAAGAAGCGGGAGCCAAGGACACCGGGGAGCTGTTTTTT. Its translation: CASEEAGAKDTGELFF.